Below are 9 T cell receptor beta chains sequenced from a single sample in a study of identical twins. TCRdb re-called the 5' RACE reads with MiXCR, one entry per CDR3 protein. The data contain roughly 750,000 distinct CDR3 sequences, 21% of them singletons. The sample was also reused in another study, on T cells expressing NK-cell markers.

The sequenced material came from PBMCs. The origin of the receptors is a woman under 30 in good health.

This clonotype was picked up a small number of times. V usage is TRBV12-3 or TRBV12-4 and J usage is TRBJ2-1, with D tentatively TRBD2 (6 bases). Trimming took off 10 bases at V and 7 bases at J, with 20 bases between the two ends. This CDR3 is 14 amino acids long. CDR3 nucleotide sequence: TGTGCCACCCTTTTGGGGGGAGGTAGTAATGAGCAGTTCTTC. Protein: CATLLGGGSNEQFF.

The rearrangement uses TRBV20-1 and TRBJ2-1; 7 bases are shared with TRBD2. V trimming: 2 bases; J trimming: 6 bases; junction bases outside the gene matches: 4. The CDR3 consists of 13 residues. CDR1 and CDR2 (germline): DFQATT, SNEGSKA (reference sequence). The CDR3 reads CSARLAEGNEQFF. The CDR3 nucleotides read TGCAGTGCTAGACTAGCGGAAGGCAATGAGCAGTTCTTC.

This clonotype has at least ten counts. The CDR3 bases are TGTGCCAGCACCCGGGCAGGGATGAATGGCTACACCTTC. This encodes CASTRAGMNGYTF. The chain couples TRBV7-8 to TRBJ1-2; TRBD1 is a possible D gene (5 bases). The CDR3 contains 13 residues. The germline CDR1 and CDR2 sequences are SGHVS and FQNEAQ. The V end lost 7 bases, the J end lost 6 bases, and 15 bases lay between the germline ends.

The chain recombines TRBV5-1 with TRBJ2-2; 10 bases are shared with TRBD2. Germline V gene sequence: CDR1 SGHRS, CDR2 YFSETQ. The CDR3 totals 17 residues. The V gene end was trimmed by 0 bases and the J gene end by 0 bases; junction bases not matched to a gene: 2. The CDR3 nucleotides are TGCGCCAGCAGCTTGGGGCTAGCGGGGGCGAACACCGGGGAGCTGTTTTTT. Translating it yields CASSLGLAGANTGELFF.

This chain joins TRBV12-5 and TRBJ2-3, with no clear D. CDR1 is LGHNT, CDR2 FRNRAP, per germline. Trimming shortened V by 0 bases and J by 2 bases, and 15 bases separated the two germline ends. The CDR3 spans 17 residues. The CDR3 DNA sequence: TGTGCTAGTGGTTTGGTAAGGACCCGATGGATCACAGATACGCAGTATTTT. Translation gives CASGLVRTRWITDTQYF.

This clonotype was seen a handful of times. V and J are TRBV11-1 and TRBJ2-5; the D is unclear. Deletions cut 7 bases from V and 7 bases from J, with 13 bases between. CDR3 size: 12 residues. CDR1 is SGHAT and CDR2 is FQDESV in the germline V gene (reference sequence). CDR3: CASTETSRTQYF. The CDR3 DNA reads as TGTGCCAGCACCGAGACCTCCAGGACCCAGTACTTC.

This clonotype was seen more than once but under ten times. The chain couples TRBV20-1 to TRBJ2-7; 9 nucleotides agree with TRBD2. The length of the CDR3 is 14 residues. The junction had 1 base not matched to a gene; V was cut back by 1 base and J by 0 bases. The germline CDR1 and CDR2 sequences are DFQATT and SNEGSKA (reference sequence). The CDR3 DNA sequence: TGCAGTGCTAGAGGACTAGCGGACTCCTACGAGCAGTACTTC. Its protein product is CSARGLADSYEQYF.

This clonotype was detected only a few times. This chain uses TRBV5-1 with TRBJ2-7, with D possibly matching TRBD1 (5 bases). Trimming cost V 0 bases and J 6 bases, with 16 bases left between them. From germline, CDR1 is SGHRS and CDR2 YFSETQ. This CDR3 has 15 residues. CDR3 in DNA: TGCGCCAGCAGCTTGGCCGGTGGCAGGGTAAGCGAGCAGTACTTC. Residues: CASSLAGGRVSEQYF.

The chain combines TRBV16 with TRBJ1-1; D gene uncertain. V was pared by 4 bases and J by 5 bases, with 14 bases between. Germline V lookup: CDR1 KGHSY, CDR2 FQNENV. The CDR3 is made up of 14 amino acids. CDR3 in amino acids: CASSPLIGRTEAFF. The CDR3 DNA reads as TGTGCCAGCAGCCCCCTTATCGGGAGGACTGAAGCTTTCTTT.